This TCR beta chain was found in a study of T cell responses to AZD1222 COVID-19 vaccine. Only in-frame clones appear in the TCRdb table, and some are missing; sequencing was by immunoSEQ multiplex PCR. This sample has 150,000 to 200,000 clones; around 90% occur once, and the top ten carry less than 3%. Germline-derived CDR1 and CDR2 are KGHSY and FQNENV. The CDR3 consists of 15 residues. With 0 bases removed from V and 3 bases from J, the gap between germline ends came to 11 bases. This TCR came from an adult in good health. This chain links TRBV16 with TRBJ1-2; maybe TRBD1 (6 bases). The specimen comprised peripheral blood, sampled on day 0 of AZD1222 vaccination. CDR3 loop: CASSQSGRGDYGYTF. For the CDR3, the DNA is TGTGCCAGCAGCCAATCCGGCAGGGGAGACTATGGCTACACCTTC.